These 11 T cell receptor beta chains were sequenced from one sample in a study of T cell responses to AZD1222 COVID-19 vaccine. Profiled with immunoSEQ multiplex PCR; TCRdb holds only in-frame clones, not every one. This sample carries roughly 100,000 clones, around nine tenths of them seen once, and the ten largest clones take 2% to 3%. The sequences come from peripheral blood, collected on day 0 of AZD1222 vaccination. The receptors were gathered from an adult in good health.

V and J are TRBV18 and TRBJ2-5; tentatively, D is TRBD1 (5 bases). V was shortened by 2 bases and J by 1 base, with 11 bases between the two germline ends. CDR3 length equals 15 residues. Germline-derived CDR1 and CDR2 are KGHSH and LQKENI. CDR3 DNA: TGTGCCAGCTCACCAAGGTCAGGGTCCCAAGAGACCCAGTACTTC. This codes for CASSPRSGSQETQYF.

This clone was picked up one time. The rearrangement uses TRBV3-1 (or the pseudogene TRBV3-2) and TRBJ2-1; D might be TRBD1 or TRBD2, each matching 5 bases. The CDR3 consists of 15 residues. Between the trimmed V and J ends, which lost 0 bases and 9 bases, there was a span of 15 bases. Germline V CDR1 and CDR2: LGHDT, YNNKEL (reference sequence). CDR3 sequence reads: CASSQDFRAGGEQFF. The CDR3 DNA follows: TGTGCCAGCAGCCAAGATTTTCGGGCTGGGGGTGAGCAGTTCTTC.

J is TRBJ2-5 and V is TRBV6-6; perhaps TRBD2 as D (7 bases). The CDR3 loop spans 14 amino acids. The V gene's germline CDR1 is MNHNY and CDR2 SVGAGI (reference sequence). Deletions cut 7 bases from V and 4 bases from J, with 16 bases between. In DNA, the CDR3 is TGTGCCAGCACCTGGGGGGGGGCGGGAGAGACCCAGTACTTC. Translation gives CASTWGGAGETQYF.

The genes are TRBV5-1 and TRBJ2-7, with 7 bases aligning to TRBD1. The CDR3 consists of 15 residues. Germline V CDR1 and CDR2: SGHRS, YFSETQ. V lost 7 bases, J lost 3 bases, and 13 bases stayed unmatched. CDR3 loop: CASSPAGDRDYEQYF. The CDR3 bases are TGCGCCAGCTCCCCCGCCGGGGACAGAGACTACGAGCAGTACTTC.

The chain has TRBV19 and TRBJ1-5, with D unresolved. The germline V gene has CDR1 LNHDA and CDR2 SQIVND (reference sequence). The CDR3 length is 13 residues. Trimming removed 8 bases at V and 2 bases at J, with 10 bases between. The CDR3 bases are TGTGCCAGTTGGGAGGGAGGCAATCAGCCCCAGCATTTT. This encodes CASWEGGNQPQHF.

The rearrangement links TRBV28 to TRBJ2-5, with 10 bases aligning to TRBD2. The CDR3 length is 14 residues. Trimming at V came to 9 bases and at J to 5 bases, leaving 9 bases not matched to a gene. Germline loops: CDR1 MDHEN, CDR2 SYDVKM. The DNA of the CDR3 is TGTGCCAGTTCTAGCGGGAGAGAGTGGGAGACCCAGTACTTC. This gives the protein CASSSGREWETQYF.

This chain connects TRBV4-3 to TRBJ2-3, with no clear D. Trimming removed 1 base from V and 5 bases from J, with 4 bases in between. The CDR3 runs to 12 residues. CDR1 and CDR2 from the germline V gene are LGHNA and YSLEER. The CDR3 reads CASSQVEDTQYF. CDR3 nucleotides: TGCGCCAGCAGCCAAGTTGAAGATACGCAGTATTTT.

CDR3 sequence (DNA): TGTGCCACCAGCAGAGATCCGGGAGGGAATCAGCCCCAGCATTTT. Its translation: CATSRDPGGNQPQHF. The chain is built from TRBV15 and TRBJ1-5, with D unresolved. Deletions cut 0 bases from V and 4 bases from J, with 10 bases between. From germline, CDR1 is LNHNV and CDR2 YYDKDF (reference sequence). The CDR3 is 15 residues long.

The V gene is TRBV7-2, the J gene TRBJ2-3; 9 bases are shared with TRBD2. This CDR3 is 16 amino acids long. Trimming at V came to 5 bases and at J to 0 bases, leaving 6 bases not matched to a gene. The germline V gene has CDR1 SGHTA and CDR2 FQGNSA. The CDR3 protein is CASSVASGASTDTQYF. CDR3 in DNA: TGTGCCAGCAGCGTCGCTAGCGGGGCTAGCACAGATACGCAGTATTTT.

The chain has TRBV6-4 and TRBJ2-1; tentative D call: TRBD2 (6 bases). CDR1 and CDR2 (germline): MRHNA, SNTAGT. V lost 7 bases to trimming and J lost 7 bases, with 20 bases between them. The CDR3 loop spans 15 amino acids. CDR3: CASTPNPVSGNEQFF. DNA of the CDR3: TGTGCCAGCACCCCCAACCCTGTTAGCGGTAATGAGCAGTTCTTC.

A note on this clone: One junction end disagrees with the germline gene, perhaps due to a read error. The chain employs TRBV28 and TRBJ2-2; D is perhaps TRBD1 (5 bases). Germline CDR1 MDHEN, CDR2 SYDVKM. CDR3 length equals 12 residues. The DNA of the CDR3 is TGCGCAGGGTCGAAGGACACCGGGGAGCTGTTTTTT. Its protein is CAGSKDTGELFF.